Below are 27 T cell receptor beta chains sequenced from a single sample in a study of Graves' ophthalmopathy and Graves' hyperthyroidism. Amplified material comprised TCR beta CDR3 regions derived from RNA transcripts. HTBI primers primed a first-round RT-PCR, and a second-round multiplex PCR followed. Each CDR3 protein is one row after TCRdb ran MiXCR on the multiplex PCR reads. The sample lists almost 750,000 distinct CDR3 sequences; roughly two fifths were seen once. Sequenced sample: peripheral blood. The receptors stem from an adult man with Graves' ophthalmopathy.

J is TRBJ2-5 and V is TRBV29-1, with 8 bases lining up with TRBD2. After removal of 3 bases from V and 6 bases from J, the junction contained 6 bases not matched to a gene. CDR3 length equals 13 residues. CDR1 is SQVTM and CDR2 is ANQGSEA in the germline V gene. The chain's CDR3 is CSVDRGGGKTQYF. The DNA for the CDR3 is TGCAGCGTTGATCGGGGGGGCGGGAAGACCCAGTACTTC.

The rearrangement joins TRBV10-3 to TRBJ2-5; D might be TRBD2 (6 bases). This CDR3 region has 16 residues. The ends were cut back, 5 bases at V and 2 bases at J, with 18 bases in the middle. CDR1 is ENHRY, CDR2 SYGVKD, per germline. This chain's CDR3 is CAISSSSAGEQETQYF. Written as DNA, the CDR3 is TGTGCCATCAGTTCCTCTAGCGCCGGAGAACAAGAGACCCAGTACTTC.

This clonotype has ten or more counts. The gene calls are TRBV10-3 and TRBJ2-7, with D possibly being TRBD2 (5 bases). Germline CDR1 ENHRY, CDR2 SYGVKD. V lost 4 bases and J lost 6, with 13 bases in between. The CDR3 is 13 amino acids. CDR3 sequence reads: CAISAVLEGEQYF. The CDR3 coding sequence is TGTGCCATCAGTGCTGTTCTAGAGGGCGAGCAGTACTTC.

Many counts were recorded for this clonotype. The CDR3 DNA reads as TGTGCCAGCAGCTTTAGCGGGAGGGCCGGTGAGACCCAGTACTTC. This translates into CASSFSGRAGETQYF. This sequence joins TRBV11-2 and TRBJ2-5; TRBD2 aligns across 11 bases. V gave up 3 bases and J gave up 5 bases; unmatched junction bases: 5. The CDR3 is 15 amino acids. Germline CDR1 SGHAT, CDR2 FQNNGV.

Details on this clonotype: The junction departs from the called germline gene at one end, perhaps through a read error. The chain joins TRBV24-1 to TRBJ1-5; tentative D call: TRBD1 (6 bases). Germline assignment: CDR1 KGHDR and CDR2 SFDVKD. This CDR3 comprises 15 residues. DNA of the CDR3: TGTGCCAGCAGTGTTGCGGGGGGGGCCAATCAGCCCCAGCATTTT. This codes for CASSVAGGANQPQHF.

This sequence joins TRBV25-1 and TRBJ2-7; 16 nucleotides align to TRBD2. The J call is doubtful: the DNA matches TRBJ2-1 better. CDR1 and CDR2 (germline): MGHDK, SYGVNS. The length of the CDR3 is 14 residues. The CDR3 sequence is CASRGTSGRDEQFF. CDR3 sequence (DNA): TGTGCCAGCAGGGGGACTAGCGGGAGGGATGAGCAGTTCTTC.

The rearrangement links TRBV20-1 to TRBJ1-2, with D perhaps TRBD1 (5 bases). In germline, CDR1 is DFQATT, CDR2 SNEGSKA (reference sequence). The ends were cut back, 0 bases at V and 7 bases at J, with 9 bases in the middle. CDR3 length: 12 residues. The CDR3 region has the DNA TGCAGTGCTAGAGATGTGGGGCTTGGCTACACCTTC. Encoded protein: CSARDVGLGYTF.

This clonotype was counted many times. V and J are TRBV11-2 and TRBJ1-1; D is uncertain. From germline, CDR1 is SGHAT and CDR2 FQNNGV. Trimming removed 0 bases at V and 10 bases at J, with 12 bases between. CDR3 size: 13 residues. Here the CDR3 DNA reads TGTGCCAGCAGCTTAGATCAGACCCCCCGAGCTTTCTTT. As protein: CASSLDQTPRAFF. The full variable domain, in which reference TRBV11-2 and TRBJ1-1 provide the parts outside the CDR3, is EAGVAQSPRYKIIEKRQSVAFWCNPISGHATLYWYQQILGQGPKLLIQFQNNGVVDDSQLPKDRFSAERLKGVDSTLKIQPAKLEDSAVYLCASSLDQTPRAFFGQGTRLTVV.

This clonotype came up many times. The rearrangement links TRBV29-1 to TRBJ1-1; the match to TRBD1 covers 9 bases. Losses at the gene ends were 4 bases for V and 11 bases for J; bases not matched to a gene: 5. CDR3 size: 11 residues. CDR1 and CDR2 from the germline V gene are SQVTM and ANQGSEA. The CDR3 coding sequence is TGCAGCGTTGTGGGGGACAGGGCCGCTTTCTTT. Encoded protein: CSVVGDRAAFF.

This clonotype has more than one count but fewer than ten. The V and J genes are TRBV7-3 and TRBJ2-5, with no clear D. Trimming left V 6 bases short and J 2 bases short, with 13 bases between. The CDR3 consists of 14 residues. Germline CDR1 is SGHTA and CDR2 is FQGTGA. This CDR3 reads CASSSPSLQETQYF. CDR3 DNA sequence: TGTGCCAGCAGTTCACCATCCCTTCAAGAGACCCAGTACTTC.

This clonotype occurred a few times. V gene TRBV6-1 combines with J gene TRBJ2-5, with D unclear. The CDR3 is made up of 14 amino acids. The ends were cut back, 5 bases at V and 5 bases at J, with 15 bases in the middle. CDR1 and CDR2 from the germline V gene are MNHNS and SASEGT. The CDR3 loop is CASSKGSSFETQYF. The CDR3, as DNA: TGTGCCAGCAGTAAAGGGTCTAGTTTCGAGACCCAGTACTTC.

A few counts support this clonotype. The CDR3 coding sequence is TGTGCCAGCAGTTATACCCCACAGGGAGATGGAAACACCATATATTTT. Encoded protein: CASSYTPQGDGNTIYF. The chain has TRBV6-5 and TRBJ1-3, with D possibly TRBD1 on 6 matching bases. V dropped 3 bases and J dropped 3 bases, with 15 bases sitting between them. This CDR3 comprises 16 residues. The germline CDR1 and CDR2 sequences are MNHEY and SVGAGI.

The V and J genes are TRBV24-1 and TRBJ1-5, with 7 nucleotides matching TRBD1. The length of the CDR3 is 15 residues. The germline V gene has CDR1 KGHDR and CDR2 SFDVKD. With 11 bases clipped from V and 5 bases from J, the junction kept 14 bases outside the gene matches. CDR3 DNA: TGTGCCAGCAGCCGACAGGGACGTGATTATCAGCCCCAGCATTTT. This gives the protein CASSRQGRDYQPQHF.

The gene calls are TRBV15 and TRBJ2-6; D is undetermined. The CDR3 spans 10 residues. Germline CDR1 is LNHNV and CDR2 is YYDKDF (reference sequence). V gave up 0 bases and J gave up 15 bases, with 3 bases separating them. The CDR3 loop is CATSREDLTF. CDR3 DNA sequence: TGTGCCACCAGCAGAGAGGACCTGACTTTC.

This clonotype showed up many times. The rearrangement joins TRBV13 to TRBJ2-7, with TRBD1 as a possible D gene (5 bases). The length of the CDR3 is 14 residues. CDR1 is PRHDT and CDR2 is FYEKMQ in the germline V gene (reference sequence). The V end was cut by 5 bases, the J end by 0 bases, with 11 bases between. CDR3 coding DNA: TGTGCCAGCAGCCGATCGACAGCCTCCTACGAGCAGTACTTC. Encoded protein: CASSRSTASYEQYF.

The chain links TRBV20-1 to TRBJ2-5; tentative D call: TRBD2 (7 bases). Trimming cost V 6 bases and J 4 bases, with 15 bases left between them. The CDR3 has 13 residues. The germline V gene encodes CDR1 DFQATT and CDR2 SNEGSKA (reference sequence). CDR3 nucleotide sequence: TGCAGTGCACTTCAGGGGAGGGGAGAGACCCAGTACTTC. The encoded protein is CSALQGRGETQYF.

The chain links TRBV7-4 to TRBJ2-5; TRBD1 aligns across 8 bases. Germline V CDR1 and CDR2: SGHVT, SQSDAQ. This CDR3 contains 17 residues. Trimming cost V 5 bases and J 9 bases; bases outside gene matches: 20. CDR3 sequence (DNA): TGTGCCAGCAGCCCCGATCTCGGGGGACAGGCATACTCCCCCCAGTACTTC. Amino acids: CASSPDLGGQAYSPQYF.

The chain employs TRBV2 and TRBJ2-5, with a possible D match to TRBD1 (6 bases). The germline CDR1 and CDR2 sequences are SNHLY and FYNNEI. With 6 bases removed from V and 13 bases from J, the gap between germline ends came to 15 bases. The CDR3 loop spans 11 amino acids. The CDR3 sequence is CASSQQGSRYF. CDR3 DNA sequence: TGTGCCAGCAGCCAGCAGGGGTCCCGGTACTTC.

This clonotype has a single count. This chain joins TRBV6-1 and TRBJ1-1; a possible D gene is TRBD1 (5 bases). The CDR3 totals 13 residues. The germline V gene has CDR1 MNHNS and CDR2 SASEGT. Trimming pared 7 bases from V and 4 bases from J, leaving 13 bases between. The CDR3 loop reads CASIDPGSTEAFF. The DNA of the CDR3 is TGTGCCAGCATCGACCCAGGGAGCACTGAAGCTTTCTTT.

The V call is TRBV7-9, the J call TRBJ1-1; D call uncertain. The V end was cut by 3 bases, the J end by 3 bases, with 11 bases between. Germline CDR1 reads SEHNR; CDR2 reads FQNEAQ (reference sequence). The CDR3 runs to 14 residues. Here the CDR3 reads CASSFGMSDTEAFF. CDR3 in DNA: TGTGCCAGCAGCTTCGGGATGTCGGACACTGAAGCTTTCTTT.

This clonotype was seen a few times. The J gene is TRBJ2-7, the V gene TRBV29-1, with 7 bases lining up with TRBD2. The CDR3 covers 14 residues. V was clipped by 3 bases and J by 7 bases; unmatched bases: 12. CDR1 is SQVTM and CDR2 is ANQGSEA in the germline V gene. The CDR3 protein is CSVDSGTTGGEQYF. The CDR3, as DNA: TGCAGCGTTGATTCCGGGACTACCGGCGGGGAGCAGTACTTC.

This clonotype was found a few times. V usage is TRBV29-1 and J usage is TRBJ2-7; 9 bases line up with TRBD1. Germline V gene lookup returns CDR1 SQVTM and CDR2 ANQGSEA. The CDR3 is 14 amino acids. The junction had 6 bases not matched to a gene; V was cut back by 2 bases and J by 4 bases. The CDR3 here is CSVEMGTGNYEQYF. CDR3 sequence (DNA): TGCAGCGTTGAAATGGGGACAGGGAATTACGAGCAGTACTTC.

The sample holds a few counts of this clonotype. The chain couples TRBV19 to TRBJ1-5, with 8 bases lining up with TRBD1. Trimming removed 3 bases from V and 0 bases from J; junction bases left unmatched: 4. CDR1 and CDR2 (germline): LNHDA, SQIVND (reference sequence). CDR3 size: 16 residues. CDR3 region: CASSIRDRGSNQPQHF. CDR3 in DNA: TGTGCCAGTAGTATCAGAGACAGGGGTAGCAATCAGCCCCAGCATTTT.

As to this clonotype: One end of the junction is discordant with germline, which a read error may explain. The rearrangement joins TRBV20-1 to TRBJ1-5; D perhaps matches TRBD1 (6 bases). Germline assignment: CDR1 DFQATT and CDR2 SNEGSKA (reference sequence). The CDR3 is 15 residues long. CDR3 DNA sequence: TGCAGTACTAGAGGAAACAGGGCTCCCAATCAGCCCCAGCATTTT. The encoded protein is CSTRGNRAPNQPQHF.

This clonotype was observed at least ten times. The chain employs TRBV19 and TRBJ1-2; unclear D gene. The CDR3 extends over 15 amino acids. The V and J ends lost 6 bases and 4 bases respectively, with 18 bases between them. Germline CDR1 LNHDA, CDR2 SQIVND (reference sequence). The CDR3 nucleotides are TGTGCCAGTAGCCTGTGGCAAATCAAGGGCTATGGCTACACCTTC. Translation gives CASSLWQIKGYGYTF.

To note about this clonotype: A read error may produce the germline difference seen at one junction end. The V and J genes are TRBV2 and TRBJ1-3; possible D gene TRBD1, 5 bases. Per germline, CDR1 SNHLY and CDR2 FYNNEI. CDR3 size: 14 residues. CDR3 DNA sequence: TGTGCCAGACAGAGAGGGGCATTTGGAAACACCACATATTTT. Protein: CARQRGAFGNTTYF.

The rearrangement joins TRBV5-1 to TRBJ1-4; 10 bases are a match to TRBD1. The V gene's germline CDR1 is SGHRS and CDR2 YFSETQ. The V and J ends lost 0 bases and 5 bases, in that order; junction bases with no gene match: 4. The CDR3 is made up of 16 amino acids. The chain's CDR3 is CASSLGGTGANEKLFF. DNA for the CDR3: TGCGCCAGCAGCTTGGGAGGGACAGGGGCGAATGAAAAACTGTTTTTT.